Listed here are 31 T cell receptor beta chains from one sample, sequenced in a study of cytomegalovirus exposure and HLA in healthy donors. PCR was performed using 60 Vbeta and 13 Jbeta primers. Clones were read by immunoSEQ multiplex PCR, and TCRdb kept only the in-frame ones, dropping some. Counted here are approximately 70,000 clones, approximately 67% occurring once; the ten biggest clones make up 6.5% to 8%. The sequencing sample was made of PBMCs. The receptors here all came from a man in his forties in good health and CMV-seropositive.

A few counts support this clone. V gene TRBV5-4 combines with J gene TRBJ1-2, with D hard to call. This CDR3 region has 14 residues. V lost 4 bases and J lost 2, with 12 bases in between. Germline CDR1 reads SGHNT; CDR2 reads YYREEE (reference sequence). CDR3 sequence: CASSHLTVNYGYTF. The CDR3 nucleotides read TGTGCCAGCAGCCACCTTACAGTCAACTATGGCTACACCTTC.

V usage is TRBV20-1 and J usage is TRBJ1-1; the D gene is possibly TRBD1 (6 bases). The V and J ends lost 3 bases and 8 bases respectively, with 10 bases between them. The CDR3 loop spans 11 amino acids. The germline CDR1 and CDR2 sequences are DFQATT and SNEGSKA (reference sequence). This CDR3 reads CSASDRPEAFF. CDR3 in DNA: TGCAGTGCTAGCGACAGGCCAGAAGCTTTCTTT.

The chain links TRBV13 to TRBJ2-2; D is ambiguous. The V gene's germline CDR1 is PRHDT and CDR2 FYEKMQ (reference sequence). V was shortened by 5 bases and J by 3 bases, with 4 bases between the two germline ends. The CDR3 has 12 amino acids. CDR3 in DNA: TGTGCCAGCAGCCCCGACACCGGGGAGCTGTTTTTT. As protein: CASSPDTGELFF.

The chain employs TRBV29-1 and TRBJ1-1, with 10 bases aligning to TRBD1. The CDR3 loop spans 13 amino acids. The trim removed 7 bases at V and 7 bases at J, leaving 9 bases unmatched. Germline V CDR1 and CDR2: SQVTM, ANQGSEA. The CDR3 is CSALKDRGYEAFF. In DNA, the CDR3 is TGCAGCGCTTTAAAGGACAGGGGGTATGAAGCTTTCTTT.

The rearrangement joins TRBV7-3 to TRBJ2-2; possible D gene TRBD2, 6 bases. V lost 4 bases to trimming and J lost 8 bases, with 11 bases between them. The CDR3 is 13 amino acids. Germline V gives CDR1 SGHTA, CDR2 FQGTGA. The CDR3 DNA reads TGTGCCAGCAGCTCAACTGGAGGGGGGGAGCTGTTTTTT. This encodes CASSSTGGGELFF.

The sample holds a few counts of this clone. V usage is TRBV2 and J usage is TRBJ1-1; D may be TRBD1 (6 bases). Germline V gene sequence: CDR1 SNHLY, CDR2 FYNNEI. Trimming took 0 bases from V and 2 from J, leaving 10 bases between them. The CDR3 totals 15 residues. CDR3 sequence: CASSEAGQPNTEAFF. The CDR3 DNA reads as TGTGCCAGCAGTGAAGCCGGACAGCCTAACACTGAAGCTTTCTTT.

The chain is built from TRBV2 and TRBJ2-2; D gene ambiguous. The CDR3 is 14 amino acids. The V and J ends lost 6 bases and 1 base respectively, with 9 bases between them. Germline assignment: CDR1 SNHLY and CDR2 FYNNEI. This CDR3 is CASRKTRNTGELFF. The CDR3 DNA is TGTGCCAGCAGGAAGACACGGAACACCGGGGAGCTGTTTTTT.

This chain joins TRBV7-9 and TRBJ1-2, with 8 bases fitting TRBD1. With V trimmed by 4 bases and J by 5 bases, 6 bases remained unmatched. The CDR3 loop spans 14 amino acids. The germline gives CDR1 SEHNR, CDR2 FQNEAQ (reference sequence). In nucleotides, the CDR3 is TGTGCCAGCAGCTCCCAGGGGGCGCGGTATGGCTACACCTTC. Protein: CASSSQGARYGYTF.

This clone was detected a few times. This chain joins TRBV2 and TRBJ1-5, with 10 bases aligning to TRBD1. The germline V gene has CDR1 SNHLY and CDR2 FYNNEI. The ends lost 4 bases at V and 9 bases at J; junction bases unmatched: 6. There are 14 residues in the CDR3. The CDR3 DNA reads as TGTGCCAGCAGTGGGACAGGGGGAAAGGGGCCCCAGCATTTT. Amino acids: CASSGTGGKGPQHF.

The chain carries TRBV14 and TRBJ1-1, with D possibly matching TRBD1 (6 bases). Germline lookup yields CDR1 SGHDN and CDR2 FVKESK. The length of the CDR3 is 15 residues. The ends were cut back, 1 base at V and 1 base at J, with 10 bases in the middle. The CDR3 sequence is CASSQAGGANTEAFF. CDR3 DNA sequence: TGTGCCAGCAGCCAAGCCGGGGGGGCGAACACTGAAGCTTTCTTT.

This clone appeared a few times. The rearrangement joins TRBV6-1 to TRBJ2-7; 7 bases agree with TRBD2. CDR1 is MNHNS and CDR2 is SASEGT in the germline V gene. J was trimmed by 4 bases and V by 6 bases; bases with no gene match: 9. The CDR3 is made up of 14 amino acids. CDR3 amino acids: CASRTEGGPYEQYF. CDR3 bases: TGTGCCAGCAGGACCGAGGGAGGGCCTTACGAGCAGTACTTC.

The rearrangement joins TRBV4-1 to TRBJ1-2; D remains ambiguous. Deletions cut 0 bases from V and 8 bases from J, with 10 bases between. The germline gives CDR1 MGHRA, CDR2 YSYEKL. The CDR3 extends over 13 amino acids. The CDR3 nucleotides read TGCGCCAGCAGCCAAGAAGAGGCCGTAGGCTACACCTTC. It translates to CASSQEEAVGYTF.

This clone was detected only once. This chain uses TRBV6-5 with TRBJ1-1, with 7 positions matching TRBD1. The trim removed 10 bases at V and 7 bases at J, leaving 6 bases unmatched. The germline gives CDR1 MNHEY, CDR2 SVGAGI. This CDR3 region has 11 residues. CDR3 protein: CATGTVREAFF. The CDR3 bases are TGTGCCACTGGGACAGTGCGTGAAGCTTTCTTT.

The CDR3 loop reads CASSRDGSFGYTF. In DNA form, the CDR3 reads TGTGCCAGCAGTCGGGATGGTTCATTCGGCTACACCTTC. J is TRBJ1-2 and V is TRBV5-4; D gene uncertain. Trimming shortened V by 5 bases and J by 8 bases, and 16 bases separated the two germline ends. This CDR3 has 13 residues. Germline V gene sequence: CDR1 SGHNT, CDR2 YYREEE (reference sequence). Together with reference TRBV5-4 and TRBJ1-2, the CDR3 gives the full variable domain: ETGVTQSPTHLIKTRGQQVTLRCSSQSGHNTVSWYQQALGQGPQFIFQYYREEENGRGNFPPRFSGLQFPNYSSELNVNALELDDSALYLCASSRDGSFGYTFGSGTRLTVV.

CDR3 sequence reads: CASSVVERYGELFF. CDR3 sequence (DNA): TGTGCCAGCAGCGTAGTAGAGAGGTACGGGGAGCTGTTTTTT. V gene TRBV9 combines with J gene TRBJ2-2; no definite D call. This CDR3 has 14 residues. The V and J ends lost 0 bases and 7 bases respectively, with 10 bases between them. CDR1 SGDLS and CDR2 YYNGEE come from the germline V gene.

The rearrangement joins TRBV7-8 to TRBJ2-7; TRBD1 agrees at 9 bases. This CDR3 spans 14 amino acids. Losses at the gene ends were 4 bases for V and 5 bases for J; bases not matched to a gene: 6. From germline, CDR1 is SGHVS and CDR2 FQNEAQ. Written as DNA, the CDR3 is TGTGCCAGCAGCTCTGGGACAGGGTTAGACGAGCAGTACTTC. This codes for CASSSGTGLDEQYF.

This CDR3 reads CAIRRQGDTEAFF. CDR3 sequence (DNA): TGTGCCATCAGGAGACAGGGCGACACTGAAGCTTTCTTT. The J gene is TRBJ1-1, the V gene TRBV10-3, with 7 nucleotides matching TRBD1. Germline V gene sequence: CDR1 ENHRY, CDR2 SYGVKD. V lost 6 bases and J lost 3; bases outside the gene matches: 4. This CDR3 contains 13 residues.

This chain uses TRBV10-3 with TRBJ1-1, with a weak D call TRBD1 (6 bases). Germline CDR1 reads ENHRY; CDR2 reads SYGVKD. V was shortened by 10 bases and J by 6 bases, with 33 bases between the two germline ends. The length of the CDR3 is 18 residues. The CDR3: CATGGQGNFYDRIAEAFF. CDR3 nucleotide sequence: TGTGCCACGGGGGGGCAAGGGAACTTTTATGATAGGATAGCTGAAGCTTTCTTT.

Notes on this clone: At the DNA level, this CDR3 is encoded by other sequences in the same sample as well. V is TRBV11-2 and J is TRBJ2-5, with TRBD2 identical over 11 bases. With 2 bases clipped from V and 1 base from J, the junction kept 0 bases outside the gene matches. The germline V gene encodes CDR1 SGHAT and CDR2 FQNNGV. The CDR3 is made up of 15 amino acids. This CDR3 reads CASSLTSGSQETQYF. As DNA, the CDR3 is TGTGCCAGCAGCTTAACTAGCGGGAGCCAAGAGACCCAGTACTTC.

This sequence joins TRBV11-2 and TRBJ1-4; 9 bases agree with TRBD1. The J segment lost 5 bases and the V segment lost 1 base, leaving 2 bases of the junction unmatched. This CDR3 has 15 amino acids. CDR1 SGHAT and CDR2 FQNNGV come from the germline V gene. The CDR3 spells CASSLGDRDNEKLFF. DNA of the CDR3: TGTGCCAGCAGCTTAGGGGACAGGGACAATGAAAAACTGTTTTTT.

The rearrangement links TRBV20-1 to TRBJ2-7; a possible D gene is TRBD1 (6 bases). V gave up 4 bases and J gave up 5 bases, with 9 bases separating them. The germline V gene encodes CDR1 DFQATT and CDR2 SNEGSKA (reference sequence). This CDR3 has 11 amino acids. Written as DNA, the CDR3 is TGCAGTGCTATGCAGGGGAACGAGCAGTACTTC. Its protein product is CSAMQGNEQYF.

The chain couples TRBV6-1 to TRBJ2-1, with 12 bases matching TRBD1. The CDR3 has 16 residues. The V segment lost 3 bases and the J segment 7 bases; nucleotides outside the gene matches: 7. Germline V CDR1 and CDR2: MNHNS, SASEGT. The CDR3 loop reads CASSDPGQGAWNEQFF. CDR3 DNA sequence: TGTGCCAGCAGTGACCCGGGACAGGGGGCCTGGAATGAGCAGTTCTTC.

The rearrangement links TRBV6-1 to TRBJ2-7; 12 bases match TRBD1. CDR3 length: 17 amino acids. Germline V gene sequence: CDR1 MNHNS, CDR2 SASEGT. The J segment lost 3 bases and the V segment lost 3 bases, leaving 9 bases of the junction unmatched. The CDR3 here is CASSDSPGTGGLYEQYF. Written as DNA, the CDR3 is TGTGCCAGCAGTGATTCCCCCGGGACAGGGGGCCTCTACGAGCAGTACTTC.

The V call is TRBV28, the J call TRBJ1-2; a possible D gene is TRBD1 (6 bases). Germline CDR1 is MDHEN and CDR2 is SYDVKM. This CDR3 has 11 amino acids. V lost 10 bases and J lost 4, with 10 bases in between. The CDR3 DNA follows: TGTGCCACAGGACAGTTCTATGGCTACACCTTC. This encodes CATGQFYGYTF.

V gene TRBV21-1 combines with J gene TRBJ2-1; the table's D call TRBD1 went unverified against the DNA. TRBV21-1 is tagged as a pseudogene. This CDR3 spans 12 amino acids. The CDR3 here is CASSGTRNEQFF. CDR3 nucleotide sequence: TGTGCCAGCAGCGGGACAAGGAATGAGCAGTTCTTC.

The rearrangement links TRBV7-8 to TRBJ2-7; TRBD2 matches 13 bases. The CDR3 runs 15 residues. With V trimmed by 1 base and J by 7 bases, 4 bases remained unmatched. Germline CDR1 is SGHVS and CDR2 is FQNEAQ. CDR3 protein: CASSLGTSGGREQYF. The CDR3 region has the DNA TGTGCCAGCAGCTTAGGGACTAGCGGGGGCCGTGAGCAGTACTTC.

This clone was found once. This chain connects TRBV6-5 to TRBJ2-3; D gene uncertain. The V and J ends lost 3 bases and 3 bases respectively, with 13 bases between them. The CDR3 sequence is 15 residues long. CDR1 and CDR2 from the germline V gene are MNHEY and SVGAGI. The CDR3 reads CASSYRFGSTDTQYF. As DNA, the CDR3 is TGTGCCAGCAGTTATCGCTTCGGGTCGACAGATACGCAGTATTTT.

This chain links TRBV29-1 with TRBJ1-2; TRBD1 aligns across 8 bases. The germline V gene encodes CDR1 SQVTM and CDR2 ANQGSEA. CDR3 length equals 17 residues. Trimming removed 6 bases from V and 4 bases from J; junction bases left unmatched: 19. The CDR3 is CSVALSDRDFITYGYTF. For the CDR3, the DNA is TGCAGCGTCGCATTGTCGGACAGGGACTTTATAACCTATGGCTACACCTTC.

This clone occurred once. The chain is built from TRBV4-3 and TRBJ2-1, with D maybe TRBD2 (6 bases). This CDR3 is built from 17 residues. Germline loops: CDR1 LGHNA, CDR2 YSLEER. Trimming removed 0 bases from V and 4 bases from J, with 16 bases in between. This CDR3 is CASSQDFPSRGYNEQFF. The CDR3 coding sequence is TGCGCCAGCAGCCAAGATTTTCCCTCCCGGGGGTACAATGAGCAGTTCTTC.

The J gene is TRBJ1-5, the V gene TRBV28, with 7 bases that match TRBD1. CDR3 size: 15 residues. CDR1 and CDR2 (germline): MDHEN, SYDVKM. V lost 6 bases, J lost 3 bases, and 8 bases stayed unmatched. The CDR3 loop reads CASSFDRVYNQPQHF. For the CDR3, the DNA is TGTGCCAGCAGCTTTGACAGGGTGTACAATCAGCCCCAGCATTTT.

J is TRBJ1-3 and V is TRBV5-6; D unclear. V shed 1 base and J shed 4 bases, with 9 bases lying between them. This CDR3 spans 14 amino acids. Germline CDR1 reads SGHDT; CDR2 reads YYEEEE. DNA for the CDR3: TGTGCCAGCAGCTTGTTGCCAGGAGGAAACACCATATATTTT. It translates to CASSLLPGGNTIYF.